This is a list of T cell receptor beta chains from one sample in a study of blood T cell repertoires in COVID-19. TCRdb's table, derived via immunoSEQ multiplex PCR, lists solely in-frame clones and lacks some. The table lists roughly 180,000 clones, approximately 80% of them singletons, with 8% to 13% in the top ten. The sample taken for sequencing was PBMCs or T cells enriched from blood (not recorded which). These TCRs come from a man aged 45-65 years who had recovered from COVID-19. Both conserved end residues are part of each CDR3.

cdr3_length	v_call	cdr3_aa
8	TRBV20-1	CSAREAFF
13	TRBV10-3	CAIMERAADTQYF
15	TRBV5-1	CASSFGAGVGYEQYF
14	TRBV11-1	CASSLRGYLSPLHF
12	TRBV29-1	CSVEIRGYGYTF
15	TRBV30	CAWSGQGYRNQPQHF
12	TRBV6-5	CASGRGRYEQYF
19	TRBV6-1	CASSEERPGGVSGANVLTF
17	TRBV28	CASSSLGLAKNTGELFF
15	TRBV5-4	CASGAQERVGYEQYF
16	TRBV19	CASSARASGVNYEQYF
13	TRBV7-2	CASSLRPGDGYTF
13	TRBV30	CAWLSTGNTEAFF
15	TRBV7-3	CASSLTGGRGEKLFF
15	TRBV18	CASSPTGISQETQYF
11	TRBV20-1	CSATEQYGYTF